Presented here are 14 T cell receptor beta chains from one specimen sequenced in a study of cytomegalovirus exposure and HLA in healthy donors. Here immunoSEQ multiplex PCR was the method, and the copy in TCRdb shows in-frame clones only, minus some. The sample contains 250,000 to 300,000 clones, nearly 90% of which appear only once. Sequenced sample: PBMCs. These receptors were obtained from a woman between 18 and 29 years old in good health and CMV-seronegative.

V usage is TRBV18 and J usage is TRBJ1-1, with 8 bases aligning to TRBD1. Germline values: CDR1 KGHSH, CDR2 LQKENI. The CDR3 runs to 15 residues. Germline trimming cut 2 bases from V and 3 bases from J; bases unmatched to any gene: 5. The CDR3 loop is CASSPGPTGDTEAFF. CDR3 coding DNA: TGTGCCAGCTCACCAGGACCGACAGGGGACACTGAAGCTTTCTTT.

The V and J genes are TRBV11-3 and TRBJ2-3; tentative D call: TRBD2 (5 bases). The CDR3 runs 20 residues. V was trimmed by 0 bases and J by 0 bases, leaving 22 bases between them. Per germline, CDR1 SGHNT and CDR2 YENEEA. The CDR3 region has the DNA TGTGCCAGCAGCTTAGAGGAGCGGATAAAATTATTCACTAGCACAGATACGCAGTATTTT. As protein: CASSLEERIKLFTSTDTQYF.

CDR3 region: CASLAGAADVTDTQYF. The CDR3 bases are TGTGCCAGCCTAGCGGGGGCAGCGGATGTCACAGATACGCAGTATTTT. The J gene is TRBJ2-3, the V gene TRBV28; 10 bases agree with TRBD2. This CDR3 is 16 amino acids long. Unmatched junction bases numbered 10, after V lost 8 bases and J lost 2 bases. Looked up from germline, CDR1 is MDHEN and CDR2 is SYDVKM.

The rearrangement links TRBV2 to TRBJ1-5; the match to TRBD1 covers 9 bases. The CDR3 spans 17 residues. Germline V CDR1 and CDR2: SNHLY, FYNNEI. J was trimmed by 1 base and V by 7 bases; bases with no gene match: 11. The CDR3 is CASTETGGATSNQPQHF. The DNA for the CDR3 is TGTGCCAGCACCGAGACAGGGGGGGCGACGAGCAATCAGCCCCAGCATTTT. Looking up the rest from reference TRBV2 and TRBJ1-5 gives the full variable domain: EPEVTQTPSHQVTQMGQEVILRCVPISNHLYFYWYRQILGQKVEFLVSFYNNEISEKSEIFDDQFSVERPDGSNFTLKIRSTKLEDSAMYFCASTETGGATSNQPQHFGDGTRLSIL.

The chain is built from TRBV27 and TRBJ1-2; TRBD1 is a possible D gene (6 bases). Germline V gene data show CDR1 as MNHEY and CDR2 as SMNVEV (reference sequence). The CDR3 extends over 13 amino acids. V lost 5 bases, J lost 6 bases, and 13 bases lay in between. CDR3 amino acids: CASSVRTDDGYTF. The CDR3 bases are TGTGCCAGCAGTGTCCGGACAGACGATGGCTACACCTTC.

V is TRBV5-6 and J is TRBJ1-1; D is unresolved. The CDR3 is 14 residues long. Trimming removed 0 bases at V and 1 base at J, with 7 bases between. The germline gives CDR1 SGHDT, CDR2 YYEEEE. DNA of the CDR3: TGTGCCAGCAGCTTGGTGTTTCAGAACACTGAAGCTTTCTTT. The encoded protein is CASSLVFQNTEAFF.

The chain has TRBV6-6 and TRBJ2-7; a weak D match, TRBD1 (6 bases). Germline V gives CDR1 MNHNY, CDR2 SVGAGI (reference sequence). Trimming pared 6 bases from V and 4 bases from J, leaving 13 bases between. This CDR3 has 13 amino acids. CDR3 sequence reads: CASRGAGEYEQYF. The CDR3 DNA is TGTGCCAGCAGAGGAGCAGGGGAGTACGAGCAGTACTTC.

This chain uses TRBV6-5 with TRBJ1-1; 9 nucleotides match TRBD1. CDR3 length equals 14 residues. V lost 7 bases to trimming and J lost 5 bases; unmatched junction nucleotides: 8. From germline, CDR1 is MNHEY and CDR2 SVGAGI. In nucleotides, the CDR3 is TGTGCCAGCATAGACGACAGGGGGGGAACTGAAGCTTTCTTT. Translated, it gives CASIDDRGGTEAFF.

The chain is built from TRBV27 and TRBJ1-1, with TRBD1 as a possible D gene (5 bases). Germline CDR1 and CDR2: MNHEY and SMNVEV (reference sequence). The V end lost 3 bases, the J end lost 2 bases, and 13 bases lay between the germline ends. The CDR3 has 15 residues. CDR3 sequence reads: CASSFKAQGNTEAFF. CDR3 bases: TGTGCCAGCAGTTTTAAGGCGCAGGGCAACACTGAAGCTTTCTTT.

This clone was observed once. The chain couples TRBV6-5 to TRBJ2-5; D possibly corresponds to TRBD1 (6 bases). This CDR3 contains 16 residues. Germline lookup yields CDR1 MNHEY and CDR2 SVGAGI. V lost 0 bases to trimming and J lost 1 base, with 12 bases between them. DNA of the CDR3: TGTGCCAGCAGTTACTCGAAGGGGGACCTCCAAGAGACCCAGTACTTC. Translation: CASSYSKGDLQETQYF.

The CDR3 coding sequence is TGTGCCAGCAGTCAGTCTTCCCTCAATGAGCAGTTCTTC. This codes for CASSQSSLNEQFF. The V call is TRBV6-5, the J call TRBJ2-1; D is uncertain. CDR3 length equals 13 residues. Trimming left V 5 bases short and J 6 bases short, with 11 bases between. Germline-derived CDR1 and CDR2 are MNHEY and SVGAGI.

The rearrangement links TRBV5-1 to TRBJ2-5; maybe TRBD2 (5 bases). The CDR3 has 13 amino acids. Germline assignment: CDR1 SGHRS and CDR2 YFSETQ. Deletions cut 3 bases from V and 7 bases from J, with 13 bases between. The CDR3 loop reads CASSSQDSGTQYF. The DNA of the CDR3 is TGCGCCAGCAGCTCGCAGGACTCGGGGACCCAGTACTTC.

The chain links TRBV28 to TRBJ2-5; TRBD1 agrees at 12 bases. CDR3 size: 15 residues. Looked up from germline, CDR1 is MDHEN and CDR2 is SYDVKM. J was trimmed by 5 bases and V by 5 bases; bases with no gene match: 6. The CDR3 bases are TGTGCCAGCAGTAATTCGGGACAGGGGGCGGAGACCCAGTACTTC. Its protein is CASSNSGQGAETQYF.

The V and J genes are TRBV30 and TRBJ1-2; no reliable D call. CDR3 size: 12 residues. CDR1 is GTSNPN and CDR2 is SVGIG in the germline V gene (reference sequence). The ends were cut back, 4 bases at V and 1 base at J, with 7 bases in the middle. In nucleotides, the CDR3 is TGTGCCTGGACTAGATTTAACTATGGCTACACCTTC. This gives the protein CAWTRFNYGYTF. Full variable domain (rest looked up from reference TRBV30 and TRBJ1-2): SQTIHQWPATLVQPVGSPLSLECTVEGTSNPNLYWYRQAAGRGLQLLFYSVGIGQISSEVPQNLSASRPQDRQFILSSKKLLLSDSGFYLCAWTRFNYGYTFGSGTRLTVV.